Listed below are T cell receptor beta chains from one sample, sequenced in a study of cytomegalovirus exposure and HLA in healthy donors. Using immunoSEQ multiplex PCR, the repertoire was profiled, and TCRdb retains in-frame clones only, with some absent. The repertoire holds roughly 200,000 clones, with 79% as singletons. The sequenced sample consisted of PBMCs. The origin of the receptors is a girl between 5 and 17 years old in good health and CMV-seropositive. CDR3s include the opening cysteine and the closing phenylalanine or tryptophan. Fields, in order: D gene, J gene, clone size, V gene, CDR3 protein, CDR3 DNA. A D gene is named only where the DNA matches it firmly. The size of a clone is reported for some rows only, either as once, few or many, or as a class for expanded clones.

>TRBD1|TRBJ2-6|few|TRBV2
CASSEPPTGVGANVLTF
TGTGCCAGCAGTGAACCCCCGACAGGGGTAGGGGCCAACGTCCTGACTTTC
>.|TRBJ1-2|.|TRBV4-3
CASSQEGLGAGANYGYTF
TGCGCCAGCAGCCAAGAAGGTTTGGGGGCAGGGGCCAACTATGGCTACACCTTC
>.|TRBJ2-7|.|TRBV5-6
CASSLRGGEQYF
TGTGCCAGCAGCCTCCGAGGGGGCGAGCAGTACTTC
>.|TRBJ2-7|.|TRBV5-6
CASSPTVPYEQYF
TGTGCCAGCAGCCCGACAGTTCCCTACGAGCAGTACTTC
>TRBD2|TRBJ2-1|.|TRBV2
CSGTSGVNEQFF
TGTTCAGGGACTAGCGGGGTCAATGAGCAGTTCTTC
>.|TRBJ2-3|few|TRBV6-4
CASSAGVETDTQYF
TGTGCCAGCAGTGCAGGGGTCGAGACAGATACGCAGTATTTT
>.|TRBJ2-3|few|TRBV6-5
CASRSRTDTQYF
TGTGCCAGCAGATCCAGAACAGATACGCAGTATTTT
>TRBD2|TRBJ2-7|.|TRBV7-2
CASSLLAGANYEQYF
TGTGCCAGCAGCTTATTAGCGGGGGCCAATTACGAGCAGTACTTC
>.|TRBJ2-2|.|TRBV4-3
CANSQDVGAGAGELFF
TGCGCCAACAGCCAAGATGTGGGGGCCGGGGCTGGGGAGCTGTTTTTT
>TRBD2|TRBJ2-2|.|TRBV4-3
CASSQVPAGDTGELFF
TGCGCCAGCAGCCAAGTGCCAGCGGGGGATACCGGGGAGCTGTTTTTT
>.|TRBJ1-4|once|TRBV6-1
CASSEGRNEKLFF
TGTGCCAGCAGTGAAGGGAGAAATGAAAAACTGTTTTTT
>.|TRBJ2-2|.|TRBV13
CASSRDTGELFF
TGTGCCAGCAGCCGGGACACCGGGGAGCTGTTTTTT
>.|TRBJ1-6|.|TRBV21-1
CASSINPTGNNSPLHF
TGTGCCAGCAGCATAAACCCGACAGGAAATAATTCACCCCTCCACTTT
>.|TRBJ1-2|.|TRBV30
CAWSPPNPRGSGYTF
TGTGCCTGGAGCCCCCCCAACCCCAGGGGAAGCGGCTACACCTTC
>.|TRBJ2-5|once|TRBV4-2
CASSQVPALQETQYF
TGTGCCAGCAGCCAAGTCCCAGCGCTCCAAGAGACCCAGTACTTC
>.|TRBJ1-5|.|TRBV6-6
CASSIRGGQPQHF
TGTGCCAGCAGTATCCGGGGAGGTCAGCCCCAGCATTTT
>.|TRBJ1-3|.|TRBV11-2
CASSFRVSGNTIYF
TGTGCCAGCAGCTTCAGGGTGTCTGGAAACACCATATATTTT
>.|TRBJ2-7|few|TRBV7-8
CASSLAEVVYEQYF
TGTGCCAGCAGCTTAGCGGAGGTCGTCTACGAGCAGTACTTC
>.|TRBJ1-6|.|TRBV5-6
CASSLGQQNSPLHF
TGTGCCAGCAGCTTAGGACAGCAGAATTCACCCCTCCACTTT
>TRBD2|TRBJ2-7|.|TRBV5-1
CASSLGLAGVSSYEQYF
TGCGCCAGCAGCTTGGGACTAGCGGGGGTGAGCTCCTACGAGCAGTACTTC
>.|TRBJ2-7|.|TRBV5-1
CASSGYSRGSSYEQYF
TGCGCCAGCAGCGGATATTCGCGGGGCTCCTCCTACGAGCAGTACTTC
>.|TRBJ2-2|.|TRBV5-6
CASSFVPGSTGELFF
TGTGCCAGCAGCTTCGTTCCGGGATCAACCGGGGAGCTGTTTTTT